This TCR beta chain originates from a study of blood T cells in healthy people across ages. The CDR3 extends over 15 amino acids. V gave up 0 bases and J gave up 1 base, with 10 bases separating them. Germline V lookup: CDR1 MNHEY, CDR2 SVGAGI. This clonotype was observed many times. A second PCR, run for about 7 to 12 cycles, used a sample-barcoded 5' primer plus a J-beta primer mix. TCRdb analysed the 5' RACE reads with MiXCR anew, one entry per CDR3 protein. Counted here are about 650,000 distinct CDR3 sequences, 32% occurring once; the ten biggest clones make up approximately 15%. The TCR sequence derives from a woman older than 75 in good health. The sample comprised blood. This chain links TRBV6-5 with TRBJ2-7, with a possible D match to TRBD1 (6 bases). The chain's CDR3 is CASSYSRGPSYEQYF. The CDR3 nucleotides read TGTGCCAGCAGTTACTCCAGGGGACCATCCTACGAGCAGTACTTC.